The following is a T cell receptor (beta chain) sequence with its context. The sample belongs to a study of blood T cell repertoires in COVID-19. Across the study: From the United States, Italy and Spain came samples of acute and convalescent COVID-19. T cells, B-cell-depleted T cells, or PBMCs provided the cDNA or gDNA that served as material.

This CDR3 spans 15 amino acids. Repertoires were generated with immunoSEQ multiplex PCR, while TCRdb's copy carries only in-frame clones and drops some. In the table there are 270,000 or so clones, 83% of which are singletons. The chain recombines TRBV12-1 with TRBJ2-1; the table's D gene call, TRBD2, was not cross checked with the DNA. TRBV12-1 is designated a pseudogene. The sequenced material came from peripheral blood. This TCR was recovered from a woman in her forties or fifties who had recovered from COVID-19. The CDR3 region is CASSFDWASDNEQFF. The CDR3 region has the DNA TGTGCCAGCAGCTTTGATTGGGCTAGCGACAATGAGCAGTTCTTC.